Given below is one T cell receptor (beta chain) in context. Trimming removed 1 base from V and 3 bases from J; junction bases left unmatched: 8. This CDR3 contains 16 residues. The entry originates in a study of identical twins. Each cDNA held unique molecular identifiers, and template switching gave it a universal primer site. TCRdb reprocessed the 5' RACE reads with MiXCR, giving one entry per CDR3 protein. The table shows 700,000 or so distinct CDR3 sequences, with 21% occurring only once. A further study also used this sample, focusing on T cells expressing NK-cell markers. As that report states: Each of a handful of donors carried dominant NKG2C+ clonotypes accounting for about 1.0-7.5% of CD8+ T cells. The leading position in the CD3+CD56-NKG2C+ fraction of several donors also went to these clonotypes.

This TCR was sampled from a woman aged 18 to 35 in good health. V and J are TRBV12-3 or TRBV12-4 and TRBJ2-7, with 8 bases matching TRBD2. The specimen was PBMCs. CDR3 loop: CASSLGGTSRNYEQYF. The CDR3 DNA reads as TGTGCCAGCAGTTTAGGCGGGACTAGTAGGAACTACGAGCAGTACTTC.